This TCR beta chain appears in the sequencing data of a study of blood T cell repertoires in COVID-19. As processed by the authors: Reference gene primers were amplified, and this amplification served to estimate nucleated cell counts. Method: immunoSEQ multiplex PCR; TCRdb's copy keeps in-frame clones and lacks some. For V, J and clone size, that table is used; D and trimming come from the DNA. The sample holds about 170,000 clones; around 87% are singletons and the top ten take under 3%. Followed over time, Seattle patients had been enrolled while infection was active. V gave up 1 base and J gave up 0 bases, with 7 bases separating them. Germline lookup yields CDR1 LNHDA and CDR2 SQIVND (reference sequence). This CDR3 has 14 residues.

The chain recombines TRBV19 with TRBJ2-7; unclear D gene. The specimen sequenced was peripheral blood. The sequence was collected from an elderly woman with COVID-19, enrolled during active disease. The CDR3 DNA sequence: TGTGCCAGTAGTATAGTCTTGAGCTCCTACGAGCAGTACTTC. Amino acids: CASSIVLSSYEQYF.